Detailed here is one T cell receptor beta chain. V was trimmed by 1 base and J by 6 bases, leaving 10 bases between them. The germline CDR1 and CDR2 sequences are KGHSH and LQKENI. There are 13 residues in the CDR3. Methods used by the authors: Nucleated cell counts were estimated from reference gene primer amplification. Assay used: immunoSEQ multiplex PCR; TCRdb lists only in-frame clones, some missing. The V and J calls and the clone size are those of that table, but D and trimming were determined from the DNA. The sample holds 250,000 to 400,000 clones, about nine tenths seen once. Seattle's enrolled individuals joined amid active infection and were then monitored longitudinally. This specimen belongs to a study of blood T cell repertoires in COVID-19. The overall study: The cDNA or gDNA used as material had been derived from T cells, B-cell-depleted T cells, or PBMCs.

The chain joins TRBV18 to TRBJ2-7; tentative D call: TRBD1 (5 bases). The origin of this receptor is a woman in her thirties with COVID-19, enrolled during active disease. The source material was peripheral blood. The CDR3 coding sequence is TGTGCCAGCTCACCACAGGGGATTAGCGAGCAGTACTTC. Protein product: CASSPQGISEQYF.